Listed below are T cell receptor beta chains from one sample, sequenced in a study of Graves' ophthalmopathy and Graves' hyperthyroidism. Using its own MiXCR run on the multiplex PCR reads, TCRdb lists one record per CDR3 protein. Of approximately 160,000 distinct CDR3 sequences listed, roughly 36% were seen once; the top ten hold around 8.9%. Sample: peripheral blood. Source of these receptors: a man under 40 with Graves' ophthalmopathy. CDR3s include the opening cysteine and the closing phenylalanine or tryptophan. D genes are given only for firm matches. Clone sizes are given selectively: once, few, many, or a class where the clone is expanded.

d_call	clone_size	v_call	j_call	cdr3_aa	cdr3_nt
NA	many	TRBV4-3	TRBJ2-5	CASSQGQSVWETQYF	TGCGCCAGCAGCCAAGGTCAAAGCGTATGGGAGACCCAGTACTTC
NA	many	TRBV20-1	TRBJ2-4	CSARELDWGKNIQYF	TGCAGTGCTAGGGAACTCGATTGGGGCAAAAACATTCAGTACTTC
TRBD1	many	TRBV7-2	TRBJ1-2	CASSSDRGYGYTF	TGTGCCAGCAGCTCAGACAGGGGATATGGCTACACCTTC
TRBD2	few	TRBV6-1	TRBJ2-2	CASSELAGGSGELFF	TGTGCCAGCAGTGAACTAGCGGGAGGGTCCGGGGAGCTGTTTTTT
NA	NA	TRBV12-3/TRBV12-4	TRBJ2-7	CASSLTEEQYF	TGTGCCAGCAGTCTGACCGAGGAGCAGTACTTC
TRBD1	many	TRBV19	TRBJ2-2	CTSSSGTGVVIGELFF	TGTACCAGTAGTTCGGGGACAGGGGTGGTCATCGGGGAGCTGTTTTTT
TRBD1	many	TRBV6-5	TRBJ1-1	CASSYRTGDTEAFF	TGTGCCAGCAGTTACAGGACAGGGGACACTGAAGCTTTCTTT
NA	NA	TRBV2	TRBJ2-5	CADRRGGRGMEETQYF	TGTGCCGACAGAAGGGGGGGCAGGGGAATGGAAGAGACCCAGTACTTC
TRBD2	many	TRBV27	TRBJ2-7	CASSLGGRVSPHEQYF	TGTGCCAGCAGTTTGGGCGGGAGGGTCTCTCCCCACGAGCAGTACTTC
NA	many	TRBV19	TRBJ1-5	CASSIGEGNQPQHF	TGTGCCAGTAGTATCGGAGAGGGCAATCAGCCCCAGCATTTT
NA	many	TRBV7-3	TRBJ2-4	CASSSWDGVAKNIQYF	TGTGCCAGCAGCTCATGGGATGGAGTAGCCAAAAACATTCAGTACTTC
NA	many	TRBV6-5	TRBJ1-2	CASSYSSRSYYGYTF	TGTGCCAGCAGTTACTCGAGCAGGTCATACTATGGCTACACCTTC
NA	many	TRBV6-2/TRBV6-3	TRBJ1-5	CASSLGQGNQPQHF	TGTGCCAGCAGTTTGGGACAAGGCAATCAGCCCCAGCATTTT
TRBD1	NA	TRBV6-1	TRBJ1-1	CASRRTGGYEAFF	TGTGCCAGCCGAAGGACAGGGGGTTATGAAGCTTTCTTT
NA	many	TRBV11-3	TRBJ2-5	CASSSGIQETQYF	TGTGCCAGCAGCTCGGGGATCCAAGAGACCCAGTACTTC
NA	many	TRBV28	TRBJ2-2	CASISTGPGELFF	TGTGCCAGCATTAGTACAGGGCCCGGGGAGCTGTTTTTT
NA	NA	TRBV20-1	TRBJ1-2	CSARDHGGNYGYTF	TGCAGTGCTAGAGATCATGGAGGGAACTATGGCTACACCTTC
TRBD1	many	TRBV6-5	TRBJ2-7	CASSYSGTVQYF	TGTGCCAGCAGTTACTCTGGGACAGTGCAGTACTTC
TRBD1	many	TRBV24-1	TRBJ1-1	CATRDSARAEAFF	TGTGCCACAAGGGACAGCGCGAGGGCTGAAGCTTTCTTT
TRBD1	NA	TRBV6-1	TRBJ1-5	CASRMDRESNQPQHF	TGTGCCAGCAGGATGGACAGGGAGTCGAATCAGCCCCAGCATTTT
NA	many	TRBV19	TRBJ2-7	CASAPGLSGGEQYF	TGTGCCAGCGCCCCGGGACTTTCAGGGGGCGAGCAGTACTTC
TRBD1	many	TRBV27	TRBJ2-2	CASSLLGTGLAKRDGELFF	TGTGCCAGCAGTTTATTGGGGACAGGTCTAGCGAAAAGGGACGGGGAGCTGTTTTTT
TRBD2	NA	TRBV12-3/TRBV12-4	TRBJ2-7	CASSPSVATSGEQYF	TGTGCCAGCAGTCCCTCGGTCGCAACTAGCGGGGAGCAGTACTTC
NA	many	TRBV6-5	TRBJ2-7	CASRDSAYEQYF	TGTGCCAGCAGGGACTCTGCCTACGAGCAGTACTTC
NA	once	TRBV19	TRBJ2-7	CASSISTDSIYEQYF	TGTGCCAGTAGTATATCGACAGACTCGATCTACGAGCAGTACTTC